A selection of T cell receptor beta chains follows, all from one sample in a study of blood T cell repertoires in COVID-19. Measured with immunoSEQ multiplex PCR; TCRdb has only the in-frame clones, and not every one. The data show over 100,000 clones, with 75% to 90% seen just once and over 12% held by the top ten. The sample was peripheral blood. The receptors stem from a man in his forties or fifties with acute or convalescent COVID-19. Both conserved end residues are part of each CDR3. The D gene is left open where the match is weak. Only some rows state a clone size, as once, few, many or a class for expanded clones.

len	d_gene	abundance	v_gene	j_gene	CDR3nt	CDR3aa
17	TRBD2	NA	TRBV27	TRBJ2-1	TGTGCCAGCAGAAGTATCTTGGGGACTACGCTACGGAATGAGCAGTTCTTC	CASRSILGTTLRNEQFF
14	NA	NA	TRBV25-1	TRBJ1-4	TGTGCCAGCAGCTACAGGGCCACTAATGAAAAACTGTTTTTT	CASSYRATNEKLFF
14	NA	NA	TRBV18	TRBJ1-5	TGTGCCAGCTCACCACTACGGGGCAATCAGCCCCAGCATTTT	CASSPLRGNQPQHF
15	NA	NA	TRBV12-5	TRBJ1-5	TGTGCTAGTGGTAAGGACAGTCTTAGCAATCAGCCCCAGCATTTT	CASGKDSLSNQPQHF
14	NA	NA	TRBV5-5	TRBJ2-7	TGTGCCAGCAGCTCCCGGGACACCCGCGGGGAGCAGTACTTC	CASSSRDTRGEQYF
13	NA	NA	TRBV27	TRBJ1-2	TGTGCCGGCAGTTTATATCAGAACTATGGCTACACCTTC	CAGSLYQNYGYTF
15	TRBD2	NA	TRBV7-2	TRBJ2-2	TGTGCCAGCAGCTCCCGACTAGCCTCCACCGGGGAGCTGTTTTTT	CASSSRLASTGELFF
13	NA	NA	TRBV5-6	TRBJ2-4	TGTGCCAGCAGCTTCCTCGAGGGAAACATTCAGTACTTC	CASSFLEGNIQYF
13	TRBD2	NA	TRBV4-1	TRBJ2-1	TGCGCCAGCAGCCAGGGCGGGAGTGATGAGCAGTTCTTC	CASSQGGSDEQFF
15	TRBD2	NA	TRBV7-9	TRBJ2-7	TGTGCCAGCAGCTTAGGATTGGCGGGAGGGCCCGAGCAGTACTTC	CASSLGLAGGPEQYF
13	NA	NA	TRBV27	TRBJ2-7	TGTGCCAGCAGTTTACGGTACAGCTACGAGCAGTACTTC	CASSLRYSYEQYF
15	NA	NA	TRBV21-1	TRBJ2-1	TGTGCCAGCAGCAAAGGCGGGAGTTCCTACAATGAGCAGTTCTTC	CASSKGGSSYNEQFF
13	NA	NA	TRBV20-1	TRBJ2-2	TGCAGTGCTAGTCTACTGAACACCGGGGAGCTGTTTTTT	CSASLLNTGELFF
14	TRBD1	NA	TRBV13	TRBJ1-2	TGTGCCAGCAGCCGGACAGGGGGCAACTATGGCTACACCTTC	CASSRTGGNYGYTF
13	NA	NA	TRBV5-4	TRBJ2-1	TGTGCCAGCAGCTTCACTTATAGCAATGAGCAGTTCTTC	CASSFTYSNEQFF
15	TRBD1	NA	TRBV4-1	TRBJ2-7	TGCGCCAGCAGCCGAGAACCGGGACAGGAATACGAGCAGTACTTC	CASSREPGQEYEQYF
14	NA	once	TRBV5-4	TRBJ2-1	TGTGCCAGCAGCGCCTCCGGGGGTCACAATGAGCAGTTCTTC	CASSASGGHNEQFF
13	TRBD2	NA	TRBV7-7	TRBJ2-1	TGTGCCAGCAGCCGGGAGCGGGAGGGTGAGCAGTTCTTC	CASSREREGEQFF
14	TRBD1	once	TRBV10-3	TRBJ2-1	TGTGCCATCAGCGGGGACAGCCCCTACAATGAGCAGTTCTTC	CAISGDSPYNEQFF
13	TRBD2	NA	TRBV19	TRBJ2-7	TGTGCCAGTAGCTGGCGGGAGGCCTACGAGCAGTACTTC	CASSWREAYEQYF
16	TRBD1	NA	TRBV4-1	TRBJ2-1	TGCGCCAGCAGCCAAGATACAGGGGGTACCTACAATGAGCAGTTCTTC	CASSQDTGGTYNEQFF
15	TRBD1	NA	TRBV28	TRBJ1-5	TGTGCCAGCAGGCCGGGACAGGGAAGAAATCAGCCCCAGCATTTT	CASRPGQGRNQPQHF
15	NA	NA	TRBV2	TRBJ2-7	TGTGCCAGCAGCGGGGGACAGTTAACCTCCTACGAGCAGTACTTC	CASSGGQLTSYEQYF
14	NA	NA	TRBV9	TRBJ1-3	TGTGCCAGCAGCGCAGGACTATCGGAGGACACCATATATTTT	CASSAGLSEDTIYF
14	TRBD1	NA	TRBV7-8	TRBJ1-2	TGTGCCAGCAGCTTAGCGCGACAGGGATTTGGCTACACCTTC	CASSLARQGFGYTF
16	TRBD2	NA	TRBV6-4	TRBJ2-3	TGTGCCAGCAGTGTCCTAGCGGGAGGAAGCACAGATACGCAGTATTTT	CASSVLAGGSTDTQYF
14	TRBD1	NA	TRBV24-1	TRBJ1-2	TGTGCCACCAGTGGACAGGGGGATTTTGGTGGCTACACCTTC	CATSGQGDFGGYTF
16	NA	NA	TRBV30	TRBJ1-6	TGTGCCTGTTTTCCGGGACAATTAATGGATAATTCACCCCTCCACTTT	CACFPGQLMDNSPLHF
14	TRBD1	NA	TRBV5-4	TRBJ1-6	TGTGCCAGCAGCTTCGACAAGGGGGCTTCACCCCTCCACTTT	CASSFDKGASPLHF
15	NA	NA	TRBV5-1	TRBJ2-6	TGCGCCAGCAGCCCGGGGAGCTCTGGGGCCAACGTCCTGACTTTC	CASSPGSSGANVLTF
15	NA	few	TRBV7-8	TRBJ2-5	TGTGCCAGCAGCCAAAGAAGGCGGGGCGGAGAGACCCAGTACTTC	CASSQRRRGGETQYF
15	NA	NA	TRBV7-9	TRBJ2-3	TGTGCCAGCAGCTTAGTGCGAGGGATGGGAGATACGCAGTATTTT	CASSLVRGMGDTQYF
13	NA	NA	TRBV9	TRBJ2-7	TGTGCCAGCAGCGTAGTTGACGGGTACGAGCAGTACTTC	CASSVVDGYEQYF
15	TRBD1	once	TRBV5-6	TRBJ1-4	TGTGCCAGCAGCTCGGGACAGGGGGTTAATGAAAAACTGTTTTTT	CASSSGQGVNEKLFF
17	NA	few	TRBV28	TRBJ2-1	TGTGCCAGCAGTCTTTACCCCGACAGACTTACTTACAATGAGCAGTTCTTC	CASSLYPDRLTYNEQFF
13	NA	NA	TRBV24-1	TRBJ2-3	TGTGCCACCAGTGACCCGTTCCGTACGGCGCAGTATTTT	CATSDPFRTAQYF